This T cell receptor (beta chain) was sequenced in a study of beta chain features in type 1 diabetes. Study-level information: On cell yields, gender and age, patients and healthy donors were similar. Study observations and caveats: All four CD4+ subsets of Type 1 diabetes patients contained TCRB CDR3s that were moderately but significantly shorter.

Expressed TCRB transcripts got sequenced, as all isolated RNA was reverse transcribed. Only in-frame clones appear in the TCRdb table, and some are missing; sequencing was by immunoSEQ multiplex PCR. The sample gives some 170,000 clones, 63% of which show up once; approximately 0.09% is in the top ten. The CDR3 has 14 amino acids. The germline CDR1 and CDR2 sequences are MDHEN and SYDVKM. V was shortened by 7 bases and J by 4 bases, with 17 bases between the two germline ends. Points on this clone: What it recognizes is unknown.

The sequenced sample consisted of naive CD4+ T cells from blood. This TCR was sampled from a man aged 30 to 39 with type 1 diabetes. The rearrangement links TRBV28 to TRBJ2-7, with D uncertain. CDR3 DNA: TGTGCCAGCACCAGACCGGGTATGGGTTACGAGCAGTACTTC. The encoded protein is CASTRPGMGYEQYF.